This T cell receptor beta chain came from a study of memory CD4+ T cells and cytomegalovirus serostatus (dated by TCRdb to the late 2010s). Regarding the study in general: The roughly 33 healthy Belgian adults in the cohort included 9 who were CMV seropositive and 24 who were CMV seronegative. CD4+ memory TCRbeta repertoires of a Belgian cohort with known cytomegalovirus serostatus were sequenced in order to replicate a published TCR-based CMV serostatus classifier. The paper's findings and limits, for the study overall: Of 164 previously reported CMV-associated TCRbeta sequences, 55 to 75 appeared in the CD4+ memory repertoires, each in one to five individuals. On the Belgian cohort, the classifier based on the original framework reached a median bootstrapped AUC of about 0.95, with a 95% CI of 0.76-1.00. CMV serostatus prediction reached a median bootstrapped AUC of roughly 0.96 with the original framework and around 0.91 with a US-trained random forest. The results were interpreted as suggesting that the CMV-associated TCR signature is mostly present in the CD4+ memory repertoire. Only CD4+CD45RO+ memory cells were sequenced, in contrast to the original study, which included naive and memory CD4+ and CD8+ populations.

The CDR3 runs 17 residues from the cysteine to the phenylalanine. Only CDR3 DNA is held: 51 bases, read in frame from base 1. V loses 3 bases, J loses 7 bases, and the germline ends lie 19 bases apart. CDR1 and CDR2, looked up from the germline V gene, are MDHEN and SYDVKM. Concerning this clone itself: Its antigen is still unknown. The input lacks base qualities; no much larger clone sits a single base away.

A FACSAria II was used to sort memory CD4+ T cells, defined as single viable CD3+CD4+CD8-CD45RO+ cells. CMV serostatus was determined with a Roche Elecsys assay detecting serum IgG against CMV pp150, pp28, p38 and p52. After the samples were thawed, total CD4+ T cells were enriched through positive selection using CD4 magnetic microbeads. Samples originated from another study that specifically interrogated the CD4+ T cell memory repertoire. Peripheral blood mononuclear cells were isolated and cryopreserved following standard operating procedures; serum was stored at -80 °C. Staining used CD3-PerCP (BW264/56), CD4-APC (RPA-T4), CD45RO-PE (UCHT1) and CD8-Pacific Orange (3B5) antibodies, with Sytox blue excluding non-viable cells. Genomic DNA was extracted from sorted cells with the Quick-DNA Microprep Kit. Amplification of TCRbeta DNA was done with the immunoSEQ hsTCRbeta kit, following the protocol from the manufacturer. An Illumina MiSeq instrument was used to sequence the TCRbeta libraries. In the original analysis: After out-of-frame sequences were removed, millions of distinct TCRbeta sequences remained, averaging about 67,000 per individual. Two values were used to score each individual: the count of over 150 previously reported CMV-associated TCRbeta sequences and the total count of productive distinct TCRbeta sequences. A beta-binomial model was reimplemented in Python, and random forests from scikit-learn, run with default parameters, were trained on data from the US cohort. Classifier performance on the Belgian cohort was reported as the median AUC with percentile confidence intervals calculated over 10,000 bootstrap iterations. In TCRdb, the immuneACCESS table is reduced to in-frame sequences with V and J assigned. These tables do not hold every clone; where another copy was compared, an unresolved V gene accounts for under half, and the others remain unexplained. The V and J calls and clone size come from that table; D and trimming were worked out from the DNA. Here the sample has around 76,000 clones; about 78% occur a single time. 2% to 3% of the sample belongs to the ten largest clones.

The sequence is built from TRBV28 and TRBJ1-6; the D gene remains uncertain. The origin of this receptor is an adult in good health and CMV-seropositive. Sequenced input: memory CD4+ T cells from blood. The CDR3 in this case is CASSLVRGSGLNSPLHF. The nucleotides are TGTGCCAGCAGTTTGGTCCGGGGATCGGGTTTGAATTCACCCCTCCACTTT.